The 21 T cell receptor beta chains listed next were all sequenced from one sample in a study of shared clonotypes between healthy human individuals. This table comes from immunoSEQ multiplex PCR, and its TCRdb copy is limited to in-frame clones, with some not included. The table includes roughly 640,000 clones, 97% detected once. Sequencing used naive CD4+ T cells sorted from blood. Subset given: CD45RA+ positively selected. Receptors were obtained from a woman aged 25 to 39 in good health.

This clone has just one count. V usage is TRBV28 and J usage is TRBJ2-7; 11 bases line up with TRBD2. Germline-derived CDR1 and CDR2 are MDHEN and SYDVKM. The CDR3 extends over 16 amino acids. Trimming took 5 bases from V and 3 from J; bases not matched to a gene: 9. Here the CDR3 reads CASSPLLAGALYEQYF. CDR3 sequence (DNA): TGTGCCAGCAGTCCCCTACTAGCGGGAGCCCTCTACGAGCAGTACTTC.

The chain joins TRBV14 to TRBJ2-1, with TRBD2 matching over 14 bases. The germline gives CDR1 SGHDN, CDR2 FVKESK. This CDR3 spans 18 amino acids. The J segment lost 9 bases and the V segment lost 4 bases, leaving 14 bases of the junction unmatched. The CDR3 coding sequence is TGTGCCAGCAGCCGCCGGGACAGGGGACTAGCGGGAGTCGGTGAGCAGTTCTTC. It translates to CASSRRDRGLAGVGEQFF. Combining the CDR3 with reference TRBV14 and TRBJ2-1 gives the whole variable domain EAGVTQFPSHSVIEKGQTVTLRCDPISGHDNLYWYRRVMGKEIKFLLHFVKESKQDESGMPNNRFLAERTGGTYSTLKVQPAELEDSGVYFCASSRRDRGLAGVGEQFFGPGTRLTVL.

This sequence joins TRBV19 and TRBJ2-5, with 12 bases that match TRBD1. The J call may be faulty, since TRBJ2-7 better matches the DNA end. The CDR3 has 19 amino acids. Germline V gives CDR1 LNHDA, CDR2 SQIVND (reference sequence). DNA of the CDR3: TGTGCCAGTAGCCCCTGGGGACAGGGGGCCCTCGGGGTCCCCTACGAGCAGTACTTC. Translated, it gives CASSPWGQGALGVPYEQYF.

The rearrangement joins TRBV4-1 to TRBJ2-5, with unresolved D. Trimming left V 1 base short and J 0 bases short, with 12 bases between. The germline CDR1 and CDR2 sequences are MGHRA and YSYEKL. CDR3 length equals 16 residues. The CDR3 region has the DNA TGCGCCAGCAGCCAAGCTCCAAGGACGTACCAAGAGACCCAGTACTTC. It is translated as CASSQAPRTYQETQYF.

J is TRBJ1-4 and V is TRBV5-4; D remains ambiguous. This CDR3 has 15 residues. Trimming left V 7 bases short and J 7 bases short, with 20 bases between. From germline, CDR1 is SGHNT and CDR2 YYREEE (reference sequence). The CDR3 reads CASGTSGQPFEKLFF. CDR3 coding DNA: TGTGCCAGCGGTACCTCCGGCCAGCCTTTTGAAAAACTGTTTTTT.

The J gene is TRBJ2-3, the V gene TRBV7-2; 12 positions agree with TRBD1. CDR3 length equals 16 residues. Losses at the gene ends were 3 bases for V and 4 bases for J; bases not matched to a gene: 5. Germline V gene data show CDR1 as SGHTA and CDR2 as FQGNSA. CDR3 region: CASSFPGQGAADTQYF. DNA for the CDR3: TGTGCCAGCAGCTTCCCGGGACAGGGGGCTGCAGATACGCAGTATTTT.

The gene calls are TRBV5-1 and TRBJ1-4, with D maybe TRBD1 (5 bases). CDR3 length equals 15 residues. V was shortened by 1 base and J by 5 bases, with 12 bases between the two germline ends. The germline gives CDR1 SGHRS, CDR2 YFSETQ. Here the CDR3 reads CASSLLQGNNEKLFF. The CDR3 DNA reads as TGCGCCAGCAGCTTGTTGCAGGGAAACAATGAAAAACTGTTTTTT.

The J gene is TRBJ2-7, the V gene TRBV27; D gene ambiguous. Germline-derived CDR1 and CDR2 are MNHEY and SMNVEV (reference sequence). The CDR3 runs to 13 residues. V shed 1 base and J shed 3 bases, with 7 bases lying between them. The CDR3 sequence: CASSLWADYEQYF. In DNA form, the CDR3 reads TGTGCCAGCAGTTTATGGGCGGACTACGAGCAGTACTTC.

This chain joins TRBV15 and TRBJ1-2; 9 nucleotides align to TRBD1. Germline V lookup: CDR1 LNHNV, CDR2 YYDKDF (reference sequence). The CDR3 has 13 amino acids. The V segment lost 2 bases and the J segment 8 bases; nucleotides outside the gene matches: 3. The CDR3 region has the DNA TGTGCCACCAGCAGACGACAGGGGGGAGGCTACACCTTC. Translation gives CATSRRQGGGYTF.

V and J are TRBV7-8 and TRBJ1-4, with D uncertain. Trimming left V 0 bases short and J 1 base short, with 15 bases between. Germline V gene sequence: CDR1 SGHVS, CDR2 FQNEAQ. This CDR3 has 18 amino acids. This CDR3 is CASSLAGLRWGTNEKLFF. The CDR3 DNA reads as TGTGCCAGCAGCTTAGCGGGCCTACGGTGGGGAACTAATGAAAAACTGTTTTTT.

J is TRBJ2-3 and V is TRBV6-1, with 11 bases that match TRBD2. The germline V gene has CDR1 MNHNS and CDR2 SASEGT. The CDR3 loop spans 18 amino acids. The J segment lost 2 bases and the V segment lost 6 bases, leaving 13 bases of the junction unmatched. CDR3 sequence: CASRELALAGGSTDTQYF. DNA for the CDR3: TGTGCCAGCAGAGAACTCGCCCTAGCGGGAGGATCCACAGATACGCAGTATTTT.

V usage is TRBV5-4 and J usage is TRBJ2-1, with TRBD2 matching 8 bases. J gave up 12 bases and V 4 bases, and 6 bases lay outside the gene matches. The V gene's germline CDR1 is SGHNT and CDR2 YYREEE (reference sequence). The CDR3 length is 12 residues. For the CDR3, the DNA is TGTGCCAGCAGCCCGGGACTAGAGGCGCAGTTCTTC. Residues: CASSPGLEAQFF.

CDR3 sequence (DNA): TGCGCCAGCAGTGAGTCGAAGCGGGGAGACCACCAAGAGACCCAGTACTTC. This encodes CASSESKRGDHQETQYF. The chain combines TRBV10-1 with TRBJ2-5; 7 bases are shared with TRBD2. The V and J ends lost 0 bases and 0 bases, in that order; junction bases with no gene match: 7. This CDR3 has 17 residues. The germline gives CDR1 WNHNN, CDR2 SYGVQD (reference sequence).

This rearrangement joins TRBV6-6 to TRBJ2-7; 7 nucleotides agree with TRBD2. Germline lookup yields CDR1 MNHNY and CDR2 SVGAGI (reference sequence). V was pared by 6 bases and J by 2 bases, with 10 bases of the junction left unmatched. The CDR3 has 15 amino acids. The CDR3 sequence: CASRPPDGRTYEQYF. CDR3 DNA: TGTGCCAGCAGGCCCCCGGACGGGAGGACCTACGAGCAGTACTTC.

V usage is TRBV29-1 and J usage is TRBJ2-2, with TRBD2 matching over 8 bases. Losses at the gene ends were 4 bases for V and 13 bases for J; bases not matched to a gene: 8. The CDR3 has 12 residues. The germline gives CDR1 SQVTM, CDR2 ANQGSEA. This CDR3 is CSVVWAAGGLFF. The CDR3 region has the DNA TGCAGCGTTGTTTGGGCCGCGGGAGGGCTGTTTTTT.

The V call is TRBV28, the J call TRBJ2-7, with a weak D call TRBD1 (6 bases). V was clipped by 1 base and J by 0 bases, with 10 bases between them. Germline V gene data show CDR1 as MDHEN and CDR2 as SYDVKM. The CDR3 runs to 15 residues. CDR3 nucleotide sequence: TGTGCCAGCAGTTTATATGGGGGCAGCTCCTACGAGCAGTACTTC. Its protein is CASSLYGGSSYEQYF.

The rearrangement uses TRBV29-1 and TRBJ2-5; D is undetermined. Deletions cut 6 bases from V and 0 bases from J, with 8 bases between. The CDR3 runs to 12 residues. Germline lookup yields CDR1 SQVTM and CDR2 ANQGSEA. The CDR3 DNA is TGCAGCGTCGAACATAACCAAGAGACCCAGTACTTC. Its protein is CSVEHNQETQYF.

This chain joins TRBV28 and TRBJ2-7; TRBD1 aligns across 10 bases. Looked up from germline, CDR1 is MDHEN and CDR2 is SYDVKM. This CDR3 comprises 15 residues. V shed 7 bases, J shed 3 bases, and the junction held 9 bases outside the gene matches. The CDR3 DNA reads TGTGCCAGCACTCCTGTTGGGACAGGGGACTACGAGCAGTACTTC. Translation gives CASTPVGTGDYEQYF.

This chain links TRBV19 with TRBJ1-5; D is possibly TRBD1 (6 bases). CDR3 length equals 15 residues. Germline-derived CDR1 and CDR2 are LNHDA and SQIVND (reference sequence). V lost 1 base, J lost 5 bases, and 12 bases lay in between. CDR3 nucleotide sequence: TGTGCCAGTAGTATAGCGACGTGGGGGCATCAGCCCCAGCATTTT. Translating gives CASSIATWGHQPQHF.

The chain employs TRBV11-2 and TRBJ2-3, with 7 bases fitting TRBD2. This CDR3 is 16 amino acids long. Unmatched junction bases numbered 9, after V lost 3 bases and J lost 3 bases. Germline V lookup: CDR1 SGHAT, CDR2 FQNNGV. The CDR3 sequence is CASSLGGGGVTDTQYF. DNA of the CDR3: TGTGCCAGCAGCTTGGGCGGCGGGGGAGTGACAGATACGCAGTATTTT.

The chain links TRBV7-2 to TRBJ1-6; 9 positions agree with TRBD1. CDR1 and CDR2 from the germline V gene are SGHTA and FQGNSA. The J segment lost 6 bases and the V segment lost 5 bases, leaving 8 bases of the junction unmatched. This CDR3 is 16 amino acids long. The CDR3 here is CASSPRRDRVNSPLHF. In DNA, the CDR3 is TGTGCCAGCAGCCCACGCCGGGACAGGGTTAATTCACCCCTCCACTTT.